A single sample gave rise to the 16 T cell receptor beta chains below, sequenced in a study of blood T cell repertoires in COVID-19. TCRdb's copy holds only in-frame clones and misses some; the assay was immunoSEQ multiplex PCR. This table has around 88,000 clones, 85% to 95% appearing once. Specimen: peripheral blood. Source of these receptors: a man in his fifties or sixties with acute or convalescent COVID-19.

V and J are TRBV18 and TRBJ2-1; 11 bases are shared with TRBD2. The V gene end was trimmed by 3 bases and the J gene end by 5 bases; junction bases not matched to a gene: 12. Germline V lookup: CDR1 KGHSH, CDR2 LQKENI. The CDR3 runs 18 residues. The CDR3: CASSPYGVAGGINNEQFF. The CDR3 DNA reads as TGTGCCAGCTCACCTTATGGAGTAGCGGGAGGGATTAACAATGAGCAGTTCTTC.

V gene TRBV10-2 combines with J gene TRBJ2-3; 7 bases map to TRBD2. Germline loops: CDR1 WSHSY, CDR2 SAAADI. V trimming: 2 bases; J trimming: 0 bases; junction bases outside the gene matches: 5. The length of the CDR3 is 16 residues. This CDR3 reads CASSEGTTHSTDTQYF. The DNA for the CDR3 is TGCGCCAGCAGTGAGGGGACTACCCATAGCACAGATACGCAGTATTTT.

The chain recombines TRBV6-1 with TRBJ1-3, with D hard to call. CDR1 and CDR2 (germline): MNHNS, SASEGT. Between the trimmed V and J ends, which lost 1 base and 0 bases, there was a span of 7 bases. There are 15 residues in the CDR3. The CDR3 spells CASSEGQISGNTIYF. Here the CDR3 DNA reads TGTGCCAGCAGTGAAGGGCAGATCTCTGGAAACACCATATATTTT.

The chain couples TRBV4-1 to TRBJ2-1; TRBD2 matches at 12 bases. Unmatched junction bases numbered 13, after V lost 8 bases and J lost 2 bases. The CDR3 has 18 amino acids. The V gene's germline CDR1 is MGHRA and CDR2 YSYEKL. CDR3 sequence: CASHRTSGAPSPYNEQFF. CDR3 nucleotide sequence: TGCGCCAGCCATAGGACTAGCGGGGCCCCATCCCCCTACAATGAGCAGTTCTTC.

The chain is built from TRBV4-3 and TRBJ2-1; TRBD2 aligns across 9 bases. This CDR3 has 17 residues. Germline-derived CDR1 and CDR2 are LGHNA and YSLEER. With 2 bases clipped from V and 0 bases from J, the junction kept 5 bases outside the gene matches. CDR3 sequence reads: CASSQSIAGDSYNEQFF. CDR3 nucleotide sequence: TGCGCCAGCAGCCAATCCATAGCGGGAGACTCCTACAATGAGCAGTTCTTC.

The V call is TRBV2, the J call TRBJ1-1, with D maybe TRBD1 (5 bases). Trimming stripped 6 bases from V and 8 bases from J, with 10 bases between. The CDR3 is 11 amino acids. Looked up from germline, CDR1 is SNHLY and CDR2 is FYNNEI. The CDR3 nucleotides are TGTGCCAGCAGCAGGGCGTCGGAAGCTTTCTTT. Amino acid sequence: CASSRASEAFF.

The chain combines TRBV3-1 (or the pseudogene TRBV3-2) with TRBJ2-2; 7 bases map to TRBD2. V was clipped by 7 bases and J by 3 bases; unmatched bases: 5. CDR3 length: 14 amino acids. Germline CDR1 is LGHDT and CDR2 is YNNKEL (reference sequence). The CDR3 sequence is CASTGTTHTGELFF. CDR3 DNA: TGTGCCAGCACCGGGACTACACACACCGGGGAGCTGTTTTTT.

V and J are TRBV11-3 and TRBJ1-6; D unclear. Germline values: CDR1 SGHNT, CDR2 YENEEA. Trimming stripped 5 bases from V and 7 bases from J, with 12 bases between. This CDR3 contains 14 residues. The CDR3 spells CASSPRRENSPLHF. The CDR3 nucleotides read TGTGCCAGCAGCCCACGACGGGAAAATTCACCCCTCCACTTT.

This clone was seen a single time. This chain uses TRBV6-1 with TRBJ1-6; D unclear. V lost 3 bases to trimming and J lost 9 bases, with 6 bases between them. This CDR3 has 12 residues. CDR1 and CDR2 (germline): MNHNS, SASEGT. The CDR3: CASSESGSPLHF. CDR3 coding DNA: TGTGCCAGCAGTGAGTCAGGTTCACCCCTCCACTTT.

V usage is TRBV3-1 (or the pseudogene TRBV3-2) and J usage is TRBJ2-7, with 9 bases identical to TRBD1. With V trimmed by 4 bases and J by 8 bases, 9 bases remained unmatched. The CDR3 is made up of 14 amino acids. Germline CDR1 is LGHDT and CDR2 is YNNKEL (reference sequence). CDR3 loop: CASSPGTGLRQQYF. CDR3 DNA sequence: TGTGCCAGCAGCCCCGGGACAGGGTTACGTCAGCAGTACTTC.

V usage is TRBV19 and J usage is TRBJ1-2; D unclear. This CDR3 is 14 amino acids long. Germline lookup yields CDR1 LNHDA and CDR2 SQIVND (reference sequence). V shed 4 bases and J shed 3 bases, with 12 bases lying between them. CDR3 in DNA: TGTGCCAGTAGTAGCTCGAGGGCGGACTATGGCTACACCTTC. Its protein is CASSSSRADYGYTF.

In this sample, this clone turned up once. In DNA, the CDR3 is TGTGCCAGCAGCTTAACGGCGGGGAGCTCCTACGAGCAGTACTTC. Its translation is CASSLTAGSSYEQYF. The V call is TRBV11-2, the J call TRBJ2-7; D may be TRBD2 (6 bases). Germline V gene sequence: CDR1 SGHAT, CDR2 FQNNGV. The germline V and J ends were trimmed by 2 bases and 0 bases, with 11 bases remaining between them. The CDR3 loop spans 15 amino acids. Full variable domain (outside the CDR3, taken from reference TRBV11-2 and TRBJ2-7): EAGVAQSPRYKIIEKRQSVAFWCNPISGHATLYWYQQILGQGPKLLIQFQNNGVVDDSQLPKDRFSAERLKGVDSTLKIQPAKLEDSAVYLCASSLTAGSSYEQYFGPGTRLTVT.

The chain combines TRBV4-2 with TRBJ2-7, with a tentative D call TRBD2 (7 bases). From germline, CDR1 is LGHNA and CDR2 YNFKEQ. V lost 1 base and J lost 2, with 9 bases in between. The CDR3 has 14 residues. The chain's CDR3 is CASSQGGGAYEQYF. The DNA for the CDR3 is TGTGCCAGCAGCCAAGGAGGGGGGGCCTACGAGCAGTACTTC.

V and J are TRBV7-9 and TRBJ2-7; D is unclear. Germline-derived CDR1 and CDR2 are SEHNR and FQNEAQ (reference sequence). V shed 4 bases and J shed 2 bases, with 6 bases lying between them. CDR3 length: 12 residues. CDR3 sequence (DNA): TGTGCCAGCAGCTCCGACACCTACGAGCAGTACTTC. Translated: CASSSDTYEQYF.

The rearrangement joins TRBV19 to TRBJ1-5; D gene uncertain. This CDR3 comprises 14 residues. V was cut by 0 bases and J by 7 bases, with 10 bases left in between. Looked up from germline, CDR1 is LNHDA and CDR2 is SQIVND (reference sequence). The DNA for the CDR3 is TGTGCCAGTAGTATAGAAGAGGATGGGCAGCCCCAGCATTTT. It specifies CASSIEEDGQPQHF.

The V call is TRBV24-1, the J call TRBJ2-5, with 8 bases identical to TRBD2. CDR1 and CDR2 from the germline V gene are KGHDR and SFDVKD. Trimming removed 3 bases from V and 5 bases from J; junction bases left unmatched: 7. The CDR3 has 15 residues. Written as DNA, the CDR3 is TGTGCCACCAGTGATATAACGGGAGGGAAGGAGACCCAGTACTTC. It encodes CATSDITGGKETQYF.